What follows are 18 T cell receptor beta chains derived from one specimen sequenced in a study of T cells expressing NK-cell markers. TCRdb re-called the 5' RACE reads and gives one entry per CDR3 protein, without DNA. The specimen's table records some 150,000 distinct CDR3 sequences. Sequencing was carried out using blood T cells: a sorted CD56 or NKG2C T cell subset, CD4+ or CD8+ T cells, or bulk PBMC T cells (not recorded which). The receptors here all came from a woman between 50 and 59 years old in good health.

The chain employs TRBV7-8 and TRBJ2-2; TCRdb picks TRBD2, but there is no DNA to check that call. Germline CDR1 reads SGHVS; CDR2 reads FQNEAQ. The CDR3 runs 15 residues. CDR3: CASSRGDFNTGELFF. The full variable domain, its missing parts supplied by reference TRBV7-8 and TRBJ2-2, is GAGVSQSPRYKVAKRGQDVALRCDPISGHVSLFWYQQALGQGPEFLTYFQNEAQLDKSGLPSDRFFAERPEGSVSTLKIQRTQQEDSAVYLCASSRGDFNTGELFFGEGSRLTVL.

This sequence joins TRBV4-1 and TRBJ2-2; with no DNA, the TCRdb D assignment of TRBD1 cannot be verified. Germline values: CDR1 MGHRA, CDR2 YSYEKL. This CDR3 comprises 16 residues. The CDR3: CASSQDLTGATGELFF.

This CDR3 is CASSESLRGSTDTQYF. V is TRBV10-2 and J is TRBJ2-3; TCRdb selects TRBD1, and the lack of DNA leaves this call unchecked. Germline-derived CDR1 and CDR2 are WSHSY and SAAADI. The CDR3 extends over 16 amino acids.

The chain has TRBV24-1 and TRBJ2-2; TCRdb indicates TRBD1, and absent DNA this call remains unverified. The CDR3 is made up of 15 amino acids. CDR1 KGHDR and CDR2 SFDVKD come from the germline V gene. The CDR3 sequence: CATSDPRQFAGELFF.

V usage is TRBV12-3 or TRBV12-4 and J usage is TRBJ1-5; TCRdb designates TRBD1, a call that cannot be tested without DNA. The CDR3 covers 12 residues. The CDR3 sequence: CASGRGNQPQHF.

The rearrangement links TRBV20-1 to TRBJ2-1; with no DNA, the TCRdb D assignment of TRBD2 cannot be verified. The CDR3 runs to 14 residues. Germline CDR1 is DFQATT and CDR2 is SNEGSKA (reference sequence). This CDR3 is CSARTSGTYNEQFF.

The chain uses TRBV3-1 and TRBJ2-5; without DNA, the TCRdb call of TRBD2 cannot be checked. Germline V gene sequence: CDR1 LGHDT, CDR2 YNNKEL (reference sequence). The CDR3 runs to 14 residues. CDR3 residues: CASSSMASGETQYF.

The rearrangement uses TRBV10-3 and TRBJ2-1; TCRdb gives TRBD2 as the D gene, but with no DNA this cannot be confirmed. The CDR3 sequence is 16 residues long. The V gene's germline CDR1 is ENHRY and CDR2 SYGVKD. The CDR3 protein is CAISEPGLAAYNEQFF.

The CDR3 region is CASSSLLEDREEETQYF. This chain uses TRBV7-9 with TRBJ2-5; without DNA, the TCRdb call of TRBD1 cannot be checked. The CDR3 is 17 residues long. From germline, CDR1 is SEHNR and CDR2 FQNEAQ (reference sequence).

The V and J genes are TRBV7-9 and TRBJ2-5; lacking DNA, the TRBD1 call made by TCRdb goes unchecked. The CDR3 covers 15 residues. Germline V gene data show CDR1 as SEHNR and CDR2 as FQNEAQ (reference sequence). The CDR3 reads CASSWGGTDQETQYF. The complete variable domain, with remaining parts taken from reference TRBV7-9 and TRBJ2-5, reads DTGVSQNPRHKITKRGQNVTFRCDPISEHNRLYWYRQTLGQGPEFLTYFQNEAQLEKSRLLSDRFSAERPKGSFSTLEIQRTEQGDSAMYLCASSWGGTDQETQYFGPGTRLLVL.

This chain joins TRBV3-1 and TRBJ2-7; the D gene TCRdb calls, TRBD2, cannot be checked with no DNA. This CDR3 has 15 residues. CDR1 is LGHDT, CDR2 YNNKEL, per germline (reference sequence). CDR3 protein: CASSHTTSGNHEQYF.

The chain couples TRBV9 to TRBJ1-5; TCRdb calls TRBD1, which cannot be checked without DNA. The germline CDR1 and CDR2 sequences are SGDLS and YYNGEE. This CDR3 has 14 amino acids. The CDR3: CASSVGRGGQPQHF.

This chain connects TRBV6-2 or TRBV6-3 to TRBJ1-1. The CDR3 contains 13 residues. CDR1 is MNHEY and CDR2 is SVGEGT in the germline V gene. The CDR3 is CASRRITETEAFF.

The chain recombines TRBV7-3 with TRBJ2-7. The germline gives CDR1 SGHTA, CDR2 FQGTGA. The CDR3 covers 14 residues. CDR3 in amino acids: CASSGRPADYEQYF.

V is TRBV27 and J is TRBJ2-6; the TCRdb call, TRBD1, lacks DNA for checking. CDR3 length: 15 residues. Germline CDR1 is MNHEY and CDR2 is SMNVEV (reference sequence). CDR3 residues: CASSLFRAGANVLTF.

This sequence joins TRBV5-1 and TRBJ2-1; TCRdb reports TRBD1, a call that lacks DNA to check it against. The length of the CDR3 is 15 residues. Germline V lookup: CDR1 SGHRS, CDR2 YFSETQ. The CDR3 is CASSLQGGANNEQFF.

The chain couples TRBV10-1 to TRBJ2-1; TCRdb outputs TRBD2, but without DNA this stays unchecked. CDR1 and CDR2 (germline): WNHNN, SYGVQD (reference sequence). The CDR3 spans 15 residues. The CDR3 is CASSEGGTSWDEQFF.

V and J are TRBV5-1 and TRBJ1-1; checking the TCRdb D call of TRBD1 is not possible without DNA. The germline V gene has CDR1 SGHRS and CDR2 YFSETQ. The CDR3 has 15 amino acids. CDR3 region: CASSLAQGRSTEAFF.